This T cell receptor (beta chain) appears in the sequencing data of a study of regulatory T cells in long-lasting Graves disease. Time point here: persistent/refractory GD, antithyroid drugs over 5 years with positive TRAb. Extracted RNA from PBMCs served as the source of the TCR library. Patients were from an endocrinology department in Xi'an, China. Study-wide results and caveats: Having few samples may have compromised the accuracy. Persistent disease samples used TRBV28, TRBJ1-2 and TRBJ2-5 preferentially. New patients shared around 980 public clonotypes, and persistent patients shared more, with under 3,500.

This clonotype has ten or more counts. Its antigen remains unidentified. Arm-PCR of CDR3 regions and iRepertoire HTBI primers were the basis on which TCR beta libraries were built. TCRdb passed the multiplex PCR reads through MiXCR, listing each CDR3 protein once. The sample consists of around 430,000 distinct CDR3 sequences, roughly 23% of them appearing once. CDR3 size: 15 residues. V lost 1 base and J lost 6; bases outside the gene matches: 8. Germline assignment: CDR1 SGHTA and CDR2 FQGTGA. The clonotype originates from a female donor with Graves disease. This chain uses TRBV7-3 with TRBJ1-2, with 7 bases fitting TRBD1. Sequencing was performed on peripheral blood mononuclear cells (PBMCs), taken when the disease was refractory, from a patient treated with antithyroid drugs. This CDR3 reads CASSLKDREEDGYTF. CDR3 DNA sequence: TGTGCCAGCAGCTTAAAAGACAGGGAGGAAGATGGCTACACCTTC.